This T cell receptor (beta chain) came from a study of cytomegalovirus exposure and HLA in healthy donors. Each donor was nominally healthy when sampled (though unrecorded immune exposures were likely). To note about this clone: The antigen is not known.

Germline CDR1 SEHNR, CDR2 FQNEAQ (reference sequence). Trimming left V 3 bases short and J 4 bases short, with 14 bases between. CDR3 length: 15 amino acids. PCR used 60 Vbeta primers and 13 Jbeta primers. Sequencing was performed with immunoSEQ multiplex PCR; in TCRdb, only in-frame clones are kept and a portion is missing. The repertoire holds over 200,000 clones, with more than 75% as singletons. Study-wide findings and caveats: In a later analysis, TCR beta V- and J-gene trimming showed a link to a missense DCLRE1C variant.

The sequenced material came from PBMCs. The receptor's source is a human donor in good health. The J gene is TRBJ2-3, the V gene TRBV7-9; D unresolved. The CDR3: CASSLRGQSSDTQYF. The CDR3 DNA reads TGTGCCAGCAGCTTGCGTGGGCAGTCCTCAGATACGCAGTATTTT.